These 19 T cell receptor beta chains share one sample of origin, sequenced in a study of blood T cells in healthy people across ages. Primers used in a second PCR of roughly 6 to 11 cycles were a sample-barcoded 5' primer and a J-beta primer mix. TCRdb re-analysed the 5' RACE reads in MiXCR, keeping a single row per CDR3 protein. The sample lists 950,000 to 1,200,000 distinct CDR3 sequences, around two fifths occurring once. Specimen: blood. The origin of the receptors is a man aged 18 to 35 in good health.

The chain is built from TRBV7-2 and TRBJ2-7; no firm D call. The CDR3 sequence is 15 residues long. Germline lookup yields CDR1 SGHTA and CDR2 FQGNSA. Trimming shortened V by 1 base and J by 0 bases, and 10 bases separated the two germline ends. CDR3 in amino acids: CASSLGRFTSYEQYF. The CDR3, as DNA: TGTGCCAGCAGCTTAGGTCGCTTCACCTCCTACGAGCAGTACTTC.

The chain combines TRBV20-1 with TRBJ2-3, with 7 positions matching TRBD1. Trimming took 7 bases from V and 4 from J; bases not matched to a gene: 8. Germline CDR1 DFQATT, CDR2 SNEGSKA (reference sequence). This CDR3 contains 13 residues. This CDR3 is CSVSRQGADTQYF. The CDR3, as DNA: TGCAGTGTTTCCCGGCAGGGGGCAGATACGCAGTATTTT.

Concerning this clonotype itself: An end of the junction does not agree with germline; a read error may underlie this. The V gene is TRBV6-2 or TRBV6-3, the J gene TRBJ2-7, with D unresolved. Germline V gene sequence: CDR1 MNHEY, CDR2 SVGEGT. This CDR3 region has 12 residues. CDR3 coding DNA: TGTGCTAGCAGTTATAATTGGTACGAGCAGTACTTC. Translating it yields CASSYNWYEQYF.

This clonotype was found a few times. The V gene is TRBV12-5, the J gene TRBJ2-5; TRBD1 aligns across 10 bases. Germline CDR1 reads LGHNT; CDR2 reads FRNRAP. CDR3 length: 15 residues. Unmatched junction bases numbered 15, after V lost 6 bases and J lost 11 bases. The CDR3 sequence is CASGEGTGENNEQYF. The CDR3 nucleotides read TGTGCTAGTGGAGAAGGGACAGGGGAAAACAATGAGCAGTACTTC. Drawing the rest from reference TRBV12-5 and TRBJ2-5, the complete variable domain is DARVTQTPRHKVTEMGQEVTMRCQPILGHNTVFWYRQTMMQGLELLAYFRNRAPLDDSGMPKDRFSAEMPDATLATLKIQPSEPRDSAVYFCASGEGTGENNEQYFGPGTRLLVL.

The V and J genes are TRBV28 and TRBJ2-1; 11 nucleotides match TRBD2. Germline V lookup: CDR1 MDHEN, CDR2 SYDVKM. V shed 5 bases and J 0 bases; nucleotides not matched to a gene: 12. The length of the CDR3 is 19 residues. The CDR3 region has the DNA TGTGCCAGCAGTCACCCGGGACTAGCGGAAGAGAGCTCCTACAATGAGCAGTTCTTC. As protein: CASSHPGLAEESSYNEQFF.

A remark on this clonotype: One junction end does not reproduce the germline sequence, and a read error may be involved. The CDR3 DNA is TGTGCCAGCAGTCCAGGGACTAGCGGGGGGACTATCTCCTACAATAAGCAGTTCTTC. It yields the protein CASSPGTSGGTISYNKQFF. This chain links TRBV6-1 with TRBJ2-1, with 15 bases lining up with TRBD2. CDR3 length: 19 residues. The V gene's germline CDR1 is MNHNS and CDR2 SASEGT.

The rearrangement uses TRBV7-9 and TRBJ1-2; D ambiguous. This CDR3 region has 13 residues. Deletions cut 2 bases from V and 6 bases from J, with 10 bases between. Germline CDR1 SEHNR, CDR2 FQNEAQ (reference sequence). CDR3 sequence: CASSLSTADGYTF. The CDR3 DNA follows: TGTGCCAGCAGCTTAAGTACGGCTGATGGCTACACCTTC.

This clonotype was seen more than once but under ten times. The chain couples TRBV4-2 to TRBJ1-1; 8 nucleotides align to TRBD1. This CDR3 has 15 residues. CDR1 LGHNA and CDR2 YNFKEQ come from the germline V gene. Trimming removed 4 bases from V and 3 bases from J; junction bases left unmatched: 7. CDR3 region: CASSPRGQVYTEAFF. CDR3 coding DNA: TGTGCCAGCAGCCCCCGGGGACAGGTTTACACTGAAGCTTTCTTT.

Regarding this clonotype: A much larger clonotype is one base distant, so this may be a read error. The chain employs TRBV10-3 and TRBJ2-3, with D uncertain. Looked up from germline, CDR1 is ENHRY and CDR2 is SYGVKD. The CDR3 is 14 amino acids. CDR3 DNA sequence: TGTGCCATCAGTGAGTCGATTACTTCAGATACGCGGTATTTT. As protein: CAISESITSDTRYF.

The rearrangement links TRBV4-2 to TRBJ2-1; the D is unclear. The CDR3 extends over 15 amino acids. The V end lost 0 bases, the J end lost 4 bases, and 10 bases lay between the germline ends. CDR1 and CDR2 (germline): LGHNA, YNFKEQ. CDR3 loop: CASSQEAAWYNEQFF. In DNA, the CDR3 is TGTGCCAGCAGCCAAGAAGCTGCCTGGTACAATGAGCAGTTCTTC.

This clonotype was found a few times. J is TRBJ1-1 and V is TRBV9, with D unclear. CDR3 size: 14 residues. CDR1 and CDR2 (germline): SGDLS, YYNGEE. Deletions cut 1 base from V and 4 bases from J, with 11 bases between. The CDR3 is CASSVSPGVTEAFF. In DNA form, the CDR3 reads TGTGCCAGCAGCGTATCACCCGGGGTCACTGAAGCTTTCTTT.

V is TRBV20-1 and J is TRBJ2-3; 7 positions agree with TRBD1. Germline V lookup: CDR1 DFQATT, CDR2 SNEGSKA (reference sequence). This CDR3 has 16 residues. The V gene end was trimmed by 5 bases and the J gene end by 0 bases; junction bases not matched to a gene: 11. CDR3: CSAHLRDSSSTDTQYF. The CDR3 nucleotides are TGCAGTGCTCACCTTCGGGACAGCTCCAGCACAGATACGCAGTATTTT.

The rearrangement links TRBV20-1 to TRBJ2-6; D is undetermined. With 2 bases removed from V and 4 bases from J, the gap between germline ends came to 12 bases. Germline V lookup: CDR1 DFQATT, CDR2 SNEGSKA (reference sequence). The CDR3 runs 15 residues. This CDR3 is CSARPISTGANVLTF. DNA for the CDR3: TGCAGTGCTAGACCCATTAGTACAGGGGCCAACGTCCTGACTTTC.

The chain combines TRBV6-9 with TRBJ1-2; no firm D call. Trimming removed 10 bases from V and 0 bases from J, with 12 bases in between. The germline V gene has CDR1 MNHGY and CDR2 SVAAGI. The CDR3 length is 13 residues. This CDR3 reads CATLDGANYGYTF. The CDR3 region has the DNA TGTGCCACTCTCGACGGTGCTAACTATGGCTACACCTTC.

This clonotype has a handful of counts. The genes are TRBV2 and TRBJ1-1; perhaps TRBD1 as D (5 bases). The CDR3 runs 14 residues. V was cut by 7 bases and J by 7 bases, with 19 bases left in between. In germline, CDR1 is SNHLY, CDR2 FYNNEI. CDR3: CASTLRTTGGEAFF. DNA of the CDR3: TGTGCCAGCACTCTGAGGACAACGGGGGGTGAAGCTTTCTTT.

The J gene is TRBJ1-1, the V gene TRBV2, with a weak D call TRBD1 (5 bases). The CDR3 length is 12 residues. Trimming stripped 6 bases from V and 5 bases from J, with 10 bases between. Germline V gene sequence: CDR1 SNHLY, CDR2 FYNNEI. CDR3 loop: CASRRGRTEAFF. In DNA form, the CDR3 reads TGTGCCAGCAGGCGGGGGAGGACTGAAGCTTTCTTT.

This clonotype occurred once. V usage is TRBV7-9 and J usage is TRBJ2-5; D is possibly TRBD1 (6 bases). The CDR3 is 13 residues long. With 7 bases removed from V and 11 bases from J, the gap between germline ends came to 20 bases. Germline V gene sequence: CDR1 SEHNR, CDR2 FQNEAQ (reference sequence). In DNA form, the CDR3 reads TGTGCCAGCATGACAGGCCTTACGGATGAGCAGTACTTC. Its protein product is CASMTGLTDEQYF.

This clonotype has a handful of counts. The chain joins TRBV7-9 to TRBJ2-1; 12 positions agree with TRBD2. Losses at the gene ends were 9 bases for V and 4 bases for J; bases not matched to a gene: 7. Germline CDR1 is SEHNR and CDR2 is FQNEAQ (reference sequence). The CDR3 loop spans 15 amino acids. The CDR3 region has the DNA TGTGCCAGTAATAAAGGGACTAGCGGGTACAATGAGCAGTTCTTC. It codes for CASNKGTSGYNEQFF.

The V call is TRBV6-5, the J call TRBJ1-1; a weak D match, TRBD1 (6 bases). This CDR3 is built from 13 residues. Germline values: CDR1 MNHEY, CDR2 SVGAGI. Trimming stripped 7 bases from V and 2 bases from J, with 11 bases between. The DNA for the CDR3 is TGTGCCAGCAACGTGGACAGAAACACTGAAGCTTTCTTT. It translates to CASNVDRNTEAFF.